The present T cell receptor beta chain was sequenced within a study of CD8+ T cells in alopecia areata. Only a few counts were recorded for this clone. The antigen is undetermined. Trimming took off 5 bases at V and 0 bases at J, with 6 bases between the two ends. Germline V gene sequence: CDR1 SGHRS, CDR2 YFSETQ. This CDR3 spans 13 amino acids. cDNA serving as the sequencing template came from extracted, reverse transcribed RNA. The repertoire was sequenced with immunoSEQ multiplex PCR; TCRdb's copy has only in-frame clones and lacks some. The sample shows a few hundred thousand clones, 45% to 70% of them seen only once. Whole-study findings and limits: Patients shared TCRs less clearly than mice did, possibly owing to HLA. Higher clonality than in normal scalp was seen in lesional scalp, especially alopecia totalis/universalis. Scalp samples also yield sequences of resident alphabeta T cells from normal skin.

This sequence was found in a human donor in good health. This chain joins TRBV5-1 and TRBJ2-1, with D perhaps TRBD2 (5 bases). Sequenced input: CD8+ T cells sorted from blood. In DNA form, the CDR3 reads TGCGCCAGCAGGGACTTCTCCTACAATGAGCAGTTCTTC. Amino acid sequence: CASRDFSYNEQFF.